Presented here are 13 T cell receptor beta chains from one specimen sequenced in a study of OX40 agonist ivuxolimab in advanced cancers. Generated by immunoSEQ multiplex PCR, the TCRdb table keeps only in-frame clones and is missing some. The top ten clones hold 13% to 15% of a sample with about 69,000 clones, approximately 91% of them seen once. The specimen comprised CD4+ or CD8+ T cells sorted from blood, sampled in a trial of the OX40 agonist ivuxolimab. The receptors stem from an adult with an advanced solid tumor such as melanoma, head and neck, liver or kidney cancer.

The chain uses TRBV6-5 and TRBJ2-7; TRBD2 aligns across 8 bases. V was pared by 4 bases and J by 2 bases, with 4 bases of the junction left unmatched. CDR1 MNHEY and CDR2 SVGAGI come from the germline V gene. The CDR3 spans 14 residues. The CDR3 region is CASSSGGPAYEQYF. The CDR3 nucleotides are TGTGCCAGCAGTTCGGGAGGGCCCGCCTACGAGCAGTACTTC.

This chain links TRBV5-8 with TRBJ1-2; D gene unclear. CDR1 and CDR2 (germline): SGHTS, YDEGEE. The V end was cut by 3 bases, the J end by 2 bases, with 5 bases between. This CDR3 spans 12 amino acids. CDR3 DNA: TGTGCCAGCAGCTGGGAAAACTATGGCTACACCTTC. Its protein is CASSWENYGYTF.

The chain links TRBV27 to TRBJ1-2, with D unclear. Germline lookup yields CDR1 MNHEY and CDR2 SMNVEV (reference sequence). The CDR3 contains 11 residues. With 5 bases removed from V and 8 bases from J, the gap between germline ends came to 9 bases. The CDR3 region is CASSKGWGYTF. Written as DNA, the CDR3 is TGTGCCAGCAGTAAGGGTTGGGGCTACACCTTC.

This chain joins TRBV4-3 and TRBJ1-1; D unresolved. V was shortened by 4 bases and J by 4 bases, with 13 bases between the two germline ends. Germline CDR1 and CDR2: LGHNA and YSLEER. This CDR3 has 14 residues. This CDR3 reads CASSPRWGSTEAFF. The CDR3 nucleotides read TGCGCCAGCAGCCCAAGGTGGGGTAGCACTGAAGCTTTCTTT.

The chain links TRBV9 to TRBJ1-3; D call uncertain. V was shortened by 0 bases and J by 2 bases, with 9 bases between the two germline ends. The length of the CDR3 is 15 residues. CDR1 and CDR2 (germline): SGDLS, YYNGEE. The CDR3, as DNA: TGTGCCAGCAGCGTAGAAGGGTTAACTGGAAACACCATATATTTT. Its translation: CASSVEGLTGNTIYF.

This chain links TRBV7-9 with TRBJ2-7, with D possibly being TRBD1 (7 bases). This CDR3 has 14 amino acids. Germline V gene lookup returns CDR1 SEHNR and CDR2 FQNEAQ (reference sequence). Trimming took 5 bases from V and 6 from J, leaving 17 bases between them. The CDR3 spells CASSQGDSRSEQYF. The CDR3, as DNA: TGTGCCAGCAGCCAGGGGGACTCCAGGAGCGAGCAGTACTTC.

The chain has TRBV11-3 and TRBJ1-4; 11 bases are a match to TRBD1. The length of the CDR3 is 18 residues. CDR1 and CDR2 from the germline V gene are SGHNT and YENEEA. V dropped 3 bases and J dropped 0; count of bases not matched to a gene: 6. The CDR3 spells CASSFTGTGGATNEKLFF. CDR3 sequence (DNA): TGTGCCAGCAGCTTTACCGGGACAGGGGGAGCAACTAATGAAAAACTGTTTTTT.

Comments on this clone: In the same sample, other DNA sequences code for this CDR3. The chain recombines TRBV7-9 with TRBJ2-5; D not certain. CDR1 and CDR2 from the germline V gene are SEHNR and FQNEAQ (reference sequence). The CDR3 has 13 amino acids. V was pared by 1 base and J by 0 bases, with 3 bases between. Here the CDR3 DNA reads TGTGCCAGCAGCTTAGGCTACCAAGAGACCCAGTACTTC. Translation gives CASSLGYQETQYF.

The chain couples TRBV6-5 to TRBJ2-7; TRBD2 matches 9 bases. The V and J ends lost 3 bases and 5 bases, in that order; junction bases with no gene match: 8. The CDR3 consists of 15 residues. From germline, CDR1 is MNHEY and CDR2 SVGAGI. CDR3 sequence (DNA): TGTGCCAGCAGTTATTATGGCGGGAGGGCCAACGAGCAGTACTTC. It yields the protein CASSYYGGRANEQYF.

V is TRBV7-9 and J is TRBJ2-2; no clear D gene. V lost 7 bases, J lost 1 base, and 13 bases lay in between. The V gene's germline CDR1 is SEHNR and CDR2 FQNEAQ (reference sequence). This CDR3 contains 15 residues. The CDR3 coding sequence is TGTGCCAGCACCCCACCCTGGGAGAACACCGGGGAGCTGTTTTTT. Its protein product is CASTPPWENTGELFF. Full variable domain (outside the CDR3, taken from reference TRBV7-9 and TRBJ2-2): DTGVSQNPRHKITKRGQNVTFRCDPISEHNRLYWYRQTLGQGPEFLTYFQNEAQLEKSRLLSDRFSAERPKGSFSTLEIQRTEQGDSAMYLCASTPPWENTGELFFGEGSRLTVL.

The genes are TRBV7-2 and TRBJ2-7, with D perhaps TRBD1 (5 bases). With 3 bases removed from V and 6 bases from J, the gap between germline ends came to 12 bases. The V gene's germline CDR1 is SGHTA and CDR2 FQGNSA. The length of the CDR3 is 13 residues. The CDR3 here is CASSFPQGFEQYF. Here the CDR3 DNA reads TGTGCCAGCAGCTTTCCTCAGGGCTTCGAGCAGTACTTC.

The genes are TRBV7-9 and TRBJ1-3; the D gene is possibly TRBD1 (5 bases). Trimming removed 3 bases at V and 0 bases at J, with 12 bases between. The CDR3 sequence is 16 residues long. Germline V gene sequence: CDR1 SEHNR, CDR2 FQNEAQ (reference sequence). The CDR3 protein is CASSLGPMYSGNTIYF. CDR3 bases: TGTGCCAGCAGCTTGGGACCCATGTACTCTGGAAACACCATATATTTT.

This clone appeared once. The chain carries TRBV11-2 and TRBJ2-1; D unresolved. The length of the CDR3 is 15 residues. Per germline, CDR1 SGHAT and CDR2 FQNNGV. V was cut by 5 bases and J by 5 bases, with 16 bases left in between. The CDR3 DNA follows: TGTGCCAGCAGCCTAGTTATTCGCGGAAACAATGAGCAGTTCTTC. Protein sequence: CASSLVIRGNNEQFF.